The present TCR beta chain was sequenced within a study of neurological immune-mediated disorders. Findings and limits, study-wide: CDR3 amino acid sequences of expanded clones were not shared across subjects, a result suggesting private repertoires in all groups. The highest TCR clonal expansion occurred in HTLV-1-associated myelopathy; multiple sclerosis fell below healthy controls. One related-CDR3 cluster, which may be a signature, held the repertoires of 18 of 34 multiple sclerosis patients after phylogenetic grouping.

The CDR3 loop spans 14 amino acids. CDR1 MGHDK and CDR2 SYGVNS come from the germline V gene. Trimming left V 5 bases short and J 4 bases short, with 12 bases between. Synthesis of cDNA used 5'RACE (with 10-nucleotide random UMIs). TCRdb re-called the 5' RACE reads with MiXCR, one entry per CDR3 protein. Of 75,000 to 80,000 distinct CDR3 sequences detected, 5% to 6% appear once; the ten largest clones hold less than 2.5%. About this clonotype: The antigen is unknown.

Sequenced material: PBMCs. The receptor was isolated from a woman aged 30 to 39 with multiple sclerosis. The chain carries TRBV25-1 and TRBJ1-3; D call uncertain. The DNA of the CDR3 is TGTGCCAGCAGTCCCGGGCATTCCGGAAACACCATATATTTT. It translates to CASSPGHSGNTIYF.